The rows below give T cell receptor beta chains drawn from one sample of a study of technical replicates of blood from several donors. The table came from immunoSEQ multiplex PCR; TCRdb's copy has only in-frame clones and leaves some out. The table has some 62,000 clones, more than 75% seen once; the top ten hold about 5.2%. The sequenced sample was PBMCs. Every receptor here comes from a human donor in good health. Some clones in this sample may be carry-over from other donors' samples. Both conserved end residues are part of each CDR3. The D gene is left open where the match is weak.

V	J	D	DNA	CDR3
TRBV2	TRBJ1-5	NA	TGTGCCAGCAGTGAGAAGGGGCGGGATAGCAATCAGCCCCAGCATTTT	CASSEKGRDSNQPQHF
TRBV11-2	TRBJ1-5	TRBD1	TGTGCCAGCCGGGACAGGGGGCGTCAGCCCCAGCATTTT	CASRDRGRQPQHF
TRBV9	TRBJ2-7	TRBD1	TGTGCCAGCAGCCCCCGGACAGGGTACTACGAGCAGTACTTC	CASSPRTGYYEQYF
TRBV9	TRBJ2-1	TRBD2	TGTGCCAGCAGCGTAACTAGCGGGAGGGTTGGCGATGAGCAGTTCTTC	CASSVTSGRVGDEQFF
TRBV5-4	TRBJ2-7	TRBD1	TGTGCCAGCAGCTTGGATCAGGGGGCCTACGAGCAGTACTTC	CASSLDQGAYEQYF
TRBV2	TRBJ1-2	NA	TGTGCCAGCCGCACGGGGGGGAACTATGGCTACACCTTC	CASRTGGNYGYTF
TRBV7-2	TRBJ2-1	TRBD1	TGTGCCAGCAGGACAGGGGGCTATTCCAATGAGCAGTTCTTC	CASRTGGYSNEQFF
TRBV6-5	TRBJ2-4	NA	TGTGCCAGCAGTAACACAGGGATAGCCAAAAACATTCAGTACTTC	CASSNTGIAKNIQYF
TRBV19	TRBJ1-2	NA	TGTGCCAGTAGTATACGGCCAGGGTATGGCTACACCTTC	CASSIRPGYGYTF
TRBV21-1	TRBJ2-2	NA	TGTGCCAGCAGCAATGTTTCGACTAGCGGGGGACCGAACACCGGGGAGCTGTTTTTT	CASSNVSTSGGPNTGELFF
TRBV11-2	TRBJ2-5	NA	TGTGCCAGCAGCCTGGTGGGGAATGGGGGGCAAGAGACCCAGTACTTC	CASSLVGNGGQETQYF
TRBV6-1	TRBJ1-6	NA	TGTGCCAGCAGTGAACCGTATTCACCCCTCCACTTT	CASSEPYSPLHF
TRBV5-1	TRBJ2-7	TRBD1	TGCGCCAGCAGCTGGGGACAGACCTACGAGCAGTACTTC	CASSWGQTYEQYF
TRBV7-2	TRBJ2-7	TRBD2	TGTGCCAGCAGCTTAGTTGCGGGGGGGCCCTACGAGCAGTACTTC	CASSLVAGGPYEQYF